These 2 T cell receptor beta chains were all obtained from the same sample, sequenced in a study of shared clonotypes between healthy human individuals. Clones were read by immunoSEQ multiplex PCR, and TCRdb kept only the in-frame ones, dropping some. The sample contains 1 million to 1.2 million clones, roughly 77% of which appear only once. The sequenced sample consisted of memory CD4+ T cells from PBMCs. The subset here: CD45RA-negative fraction. Every receptor here comes from a man younger than 30 in good health. Some clones in this sample may be carry-over from other donors' samples.

The chain couples TRBV5-4 to TRBJ1-1; no clear D gene. V lost 2 bases and J lost 4, with 12 bases in between. CDR3 length: 14 amino acids. CDR1 is SGHNT and CDR2 is YYREEE in the germline V gene (reference sequence). In nucleotides, the CDR3 is TGTGCCAGCAGCTTTCCCCAACGGGTCACTGAAGCTTTCTTT. Amino acid sequence: CASSFPQRVTEAFF.

The J gene is TRBJ2-7, the V gene TRBV7-6; 7 nucleotides align to TRBD1. In germline, CDR1 is SGHVS, CDR2 FNYEAQ. The CDR3 has 15 residues. Losses at the gene ends were 1 base for V and 2 bases for J; bases not matched to a gene: 5. The DNA for the CDR3 is TGTGCCAGCAGCTTAGGGGGACAGACCACCTACGAGCAGTACTTC. The encoded protein is CASSLGGQTTYEQYF.